What follows are 18 T cell receptor beta chains derived from one specimen sequenced in a study of T cell responses to AZD1222 COVID-19 vaccine (dated by TCRdb to about 2021). Read against the paper, the sample's time point label means: baseline before first vaccination. This specimen's treatment or condition label, interpreted: meningococcal conjugate vaccine given as trial control. Library preparation used the immunoSEQ multiplex PCR assay. The immuneACCESS repertoire file appears here via TCRdb, limited to in-frame rearrangements. These files lack a portion of the clones; in checked studies, under half of the deficit traces to unresolved V genes, and the cause of the others is not known. This sample has 100,000 to 130,000 clones in its table, and 89% of those were observed once. The ten largest make up about 3% of the sample. The starting material was peripheral blood, obtained on day 0 of MenACWY control vaccination. The receptors derive from an adult in good health.

In the case of this clone: At the DNA level, this CDR3 is encoded by other sequences in the same sample as well. The V call is TRBV27, the J call TRBJ1-2, with D unclear. V lost 5 bases to trimming and J lost 4 bases, with 11 bases between them. CDR1 MNHEY and CDR2 SMNVEV come from the germline V gene (reference sequence). CDR3 length equals 13 residues. CDR3 loop: CASSLSGGYGYTF. CDR3 DNA: TGTGCCAGCAGTCTCTCCGGTGGCTATGGCTACACCTTC.

This sequence joins TRBV29-1 and TRBJ1-1; 7 nucleotides line up with TRBD1. This CDR3 is 11 amino acids long. J lost 10 bases, V lost 6 bases, and 8 bases had no gene match. Germline CDR1 is SQVTM and CDR2 is ANQGSEA. The CDR3 region is CSVDTGEGAFF. For the CDR3, the DNA is TGCAGCGTGGACACAGGGGAGGGAGCTTTCTTT.

The V gene is TRBV28, the J gene TRBJ1-2, with TRBD1 as a possible D gene (5 bases). The CDR3 sequence is 18 residues long. V gave up 3 bases and J gave up 0 bases, with 20 bases separating them. In germline, CDR1 is MDHEN, CDR2 SYDVKM. The CDR3 protein is CASSFQGPGRAPNYGYTF. The DNA of the CDR3 is TGTGCCAGCAGTTTTCAGGGCCCGGGTAGGGCCCCTAACTATGGCTACACCTTC.

V gene TRBV5-5 combines with J gene TRBJ1-2; D possibly corresponds to TRBD1 (5 bases). The germline CDR1 and CDR2 sequences are SGHKS and YYEKEE (reference sequence). The CDR3 covers 14 residues. With 3 bases removed from V and 3 bases from J, the gap between germline ends came to 12 bases. The CDR3 DNA reads as TGTGCCAGCAGCTACGACAGTCTGTACTATGGCTACACCTTC. As protein: CASSYDSLYYGYTF.

This clone occurred a few times. This same CDR3 is encoded by further DNA sequences in the sample. The rearrangement links TRBV7-2 to TRBJ1-4; TRBD1 might be the D (6 bases). Trimming shortened V by 5 bases and J by 7 bases, and 8 bases separated the two germline ends. Germline V lookup: CDR1 SGHTA, CDR2 FQGNSA. The CDR3 runs to 12 residues. The chain's CDR3 is CASSLQGEKLFF. The CDR3 DNA reads TGTGCCAGCAGCCTACAGGGTGAAAAACTGTTTTTT.

The V and J genes are TRBV13 and TRBJ1-1; D is unresolved. The V and J ends lost 2 bases and 3 bases respectively, with 19 bases between them. This CDR3 has 17 amino acids. Germline V gene sequence: CDR1 PRHDT, CDR2 FYEKMQ (reference sequence). CDR3 sequence: CASSLKPDRFGDTEAFF. CDR3 sequence (DNA): TGTGCCAGCAGCTTAAAACCTGATCGGTTCGGGGACACTGAAGCTTTCTTT.

This chain joins TRBV11-2 and TRBJ2-1, with a possible D match to TRBD1 (6 bases). This CDR3 has 15 amino acids. Per the germline V gene, CDR1 is SGHAT and CDR2 is FQNNGV. The V gene lost 9 bases and the J gene lost 4 bases, with 19 bases spanning the gap. The CDR3 spells CASKIGTNNYNEQFF. Here the CDR3 DNA reads TGTGCCAGTAAGATAGGGACAAATAATTACAATGAGCAGTTCTTC.

The chain couples TRBV5-8 to TRBJ1-2, with D possibly TRBD1 on 5 matching bases. CDR1 SGHTS and CDR2 YDEGEE come from the germline V gene. The CDR3 is 15 amino acids. V lost 3 bases and J 4 bases, leaving 16 bases between the germline ends. CDR3 loop: CASSSVHAGGYGYTF. In nucleotides, the CDR3 is TGTGCCAGCAGCTCCGTTCACGCGGGGGGCTATGGCTACACCTTC.

The chain employs TRBV28 and TRBJ2-7; D not certain. This CDR3 has 13 residues. Trimming removed 3 bases from V and 3 bases from J, with 9 bases in between. In germline, CDR1 is MDHEN, CDR2 SYDVKM. The DNA for the CDR3 is TGTGCCAGCAGTTTTGTTAGAGACTACGAGCAGTACTTC. Amino acids: CASSFVRDYEQYF. The full variable domain, with the rest looked up from reference TRBV28 and TRBJ2-7, is DVKVTQSSRYLVKRTGEKVFLECVQDMDHENMFWYRQDPGLGLRLIYFSYDVKMKEKGDIPEGYSVSREKKERFSLILESASTNQTSMYLCASSFVRDYEQYFGPGTRLTVT.

V is TRBV24-1 and J is TRBJ1-2, with D hard to call. CDR3 length: 17 amino acids. Per germline, CDR1 KGHDR and CDR2 SFDVKD. V was shortened by 3 bases and J by 1 base, with 17 bases between the two germline ends. For the CDR3, the DNA is TGTGCCACCAGTGATCCATCGAACTCGGACGGTAACTATGGCTACACCTTC. Its translation is CATSDPSNSDGNYGYTF.

The chain carries TRBV5-4 and TRBJ2-6; tentative D call: TRBD2 (6 bases). The ends were cut back, 0 bases at V and 0 bases at J, with 10 bases in the middle. Germline assignment: CDR1 SGHNT and CDR2 YYREEE (reference sequence). This CDR3 is 17 amino acids long. The CDR3 sequence is CASSLGDSSSGANVLTF. CDR3 coding DNA: TGTGCCAGCAGCTTGGGGGACTCCAGCTCTGGGGCCAACGTCCTGACTTTC.

The V call is TRBV30, the J call TRBJ1-1; possibly TRBD1 for D (6 bases). The CDR3 extends over 15 amino acids. In germline, CDR1 is GTSNPN, CDR2 SVGIG (reference sequence). CDR3 nucleotides: TGTGCTTTCCAACCGACAGGCAGAGGGGAAACTGAAGCTTTCTTT. It yields the protein CAFQPTGRGETEAFF.

The chain uses TRBV11-2 and TRBJ1-6, with no clear D. CDR3 length equals 15 residues. The V end was cut by 0 bases, the J end by 8 bases, with 11 bases between. The germline gives CDR1 SGHAT, CDR2 FQNNGV. For the CDR3, the DNA is TGTGCCAGCAGCTTAGAACGGATTTTGGATTCACCCCTCCACTTT. This codes for CASSLERILDSPLHF.

The chain is built from TRBV6-5 and TRBJ1-1; maybe TRBD1 (6 bases). This CDR3 is 13 amino acids long. CDR1 and CDR2 (germline): MNHEY, SVGAGI. V dropped 2 bases and J dropped 7 bases, with 11 bases sitting between them. CDR3 region: CASSYLPQGEAFF. CDR3 DNA sequence: TGTGCCAGCAGTTACCTTCCACAGGGTGAAGCTTTCTTT.

This clone was counted once. The rearrangement links TRBV28 to TRBJ2-5; D ambiguous. Trimming took off 6 bases at V and 1 base at J, with 3 bases between the two ends. Germline-derived CDR1 and CDR2 are MDHEN and SYDVKM. This CDR3 comprises 11 residues. The CDR3 DNA reads TGTGCCAGCAGCCTCCAAGAGACCCAGTACTTC. As protein: CASSLQETQYF.

This chain links TRBV30 with TRBJ1-1; no reliable D call. Trimming took off 5 bases at V and 9 bases at J, with 13 bases between the two ends. The CDR3 is made up of 11 amino acids. Germline V gene sequence: CDR1 GTSNPN, CDR2 SVGIG (reference sequence). The CDR3 is CAWDRGGQAFF. For the CDR3, the DNA is TGTGCCTGGGACCGGGGAGGCCAAGCTTTCTTT.

The genes are TRBV5-1 and TRBJ2-3; 10 bases fit TRBD2. The CDR3 has 17 residues. The junction had 6 bases not matched to a gene; V was cut back by 1 base and J by 1 base. The V gene's germline CDR1 is SGHRS and CDR2 YFSETQ. CDR3: CASSLRAGGPGTDTQYF. The CDR3 coding sequence is TGCGCCAGCAGCTTGCGAGCGGGGGGGCCCGGCACAGATACGCAGTATTTT.

V is TRBV21-1 and J is TRBJ1-2. TRBV21-1 is classified as a pseudogene. This CDR3 comprises 13 residues. The CDR3 nucleotides are TGTGCCAGCAGCAACGCAGTTCTATACGGCTACACCTTC. Protein: CASSNAVLYGYTF.